The subject of this entry is one TCR beta chain. The data originate from a study of blood T cell repertoires in COVID-19. Study details: Spain, Italy and the United States supplied samples that represented acute and convalescent COVID-19.

This CDR3 comprises 16 residues. V shed 4 bases and J 3 bases; nucleotides not matched to a gene: 4. CDR1 is LGHNA, CDR2 YNFKEQ, per germline. Assay used: immunoSEQ multiplex PCR; TCRdb lists only in-frame clones, some missing. This sample has more than 75,000 clones, with roughly 90% found just once. The TCR sequence derives from a man of 80 years or more with active or convalescent COVID-19. Sequencing was carried out using peripheral blood. This chain links TRBV4-2 with TRBJ2-1, with 12 bases lining up with TRBD2. CDR3 DNA sequence: TGTGCCAGCAGCCCCCGGACTAGCGGGATCTACAATGAGCAGTTCTTC. Translated: CASSPRTSGIYNEQFF.